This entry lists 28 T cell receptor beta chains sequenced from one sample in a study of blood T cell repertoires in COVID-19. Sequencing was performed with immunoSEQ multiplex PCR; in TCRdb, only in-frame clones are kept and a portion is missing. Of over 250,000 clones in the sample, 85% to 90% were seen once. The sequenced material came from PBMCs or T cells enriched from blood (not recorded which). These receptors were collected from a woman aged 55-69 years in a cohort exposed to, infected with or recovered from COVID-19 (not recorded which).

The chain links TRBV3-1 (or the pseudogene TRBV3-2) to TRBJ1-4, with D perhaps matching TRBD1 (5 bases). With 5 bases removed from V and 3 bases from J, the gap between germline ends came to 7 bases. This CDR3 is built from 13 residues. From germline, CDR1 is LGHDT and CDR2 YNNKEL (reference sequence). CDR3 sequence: CASSRGPNEKLFF. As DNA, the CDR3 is TGTGCCAGCAGCAGGGGCCCTAATGAAAAACTGTTTTTT.

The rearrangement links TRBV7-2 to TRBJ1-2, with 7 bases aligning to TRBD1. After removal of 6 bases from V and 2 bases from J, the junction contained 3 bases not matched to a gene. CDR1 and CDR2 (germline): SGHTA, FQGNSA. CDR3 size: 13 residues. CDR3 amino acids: CASSQTGNYGYTF. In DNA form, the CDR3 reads TGTGCCAGCAGTCAGACAGGGAACTATGGCTACACCTTC.

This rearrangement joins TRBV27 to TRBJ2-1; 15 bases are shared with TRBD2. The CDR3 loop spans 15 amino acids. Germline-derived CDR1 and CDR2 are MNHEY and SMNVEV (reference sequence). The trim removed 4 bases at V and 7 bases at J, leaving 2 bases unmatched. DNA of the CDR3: TGTGCCAGCAGTTGGGGGACTAGCGGGAGGAATGAGCAGTTCTTC. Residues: CASSWGTSGRNEQFF.

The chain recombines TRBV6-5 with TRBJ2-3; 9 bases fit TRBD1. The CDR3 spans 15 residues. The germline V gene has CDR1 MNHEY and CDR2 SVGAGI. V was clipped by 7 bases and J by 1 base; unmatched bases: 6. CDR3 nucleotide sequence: TGTGCCAGCAAACAGGGGGCAGTGGGCACAGATACGCAGTATTTT. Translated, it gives CASKQGAVGTDTQYF.

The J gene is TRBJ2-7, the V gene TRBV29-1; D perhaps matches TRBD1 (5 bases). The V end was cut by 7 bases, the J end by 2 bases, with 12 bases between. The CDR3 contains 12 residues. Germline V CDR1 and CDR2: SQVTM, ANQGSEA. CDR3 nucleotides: TGCAGCGCATTGACAGATACCTACGAGCAGTACTTC. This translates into CSALTDTYEQYF.

The CDR3: CAYDRDKNSPLHF. The CDR3 DNA reads TGTGCCTACGACAGGGATAAGAATTCACCCCTCCACTTT. The V call is TRBV30, the J call TRBJ1-6, with TRBD1 matching 7 bases. Per germline, CDR1 GTSNPN and CDR2 SVGIG (reference sequence). CDR3 length equals 13 residues. V dropped 7 bases and J dropped 7; count of bases not matched to a gene: 7.

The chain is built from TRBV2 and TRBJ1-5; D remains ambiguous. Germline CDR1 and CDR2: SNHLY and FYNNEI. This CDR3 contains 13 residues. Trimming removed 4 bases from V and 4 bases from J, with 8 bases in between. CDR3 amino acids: CASSGDWNQPQHF. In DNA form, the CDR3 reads TGTGCCAGCAGTGGAGACTGGAATCAGCCCCAGCATTTT.

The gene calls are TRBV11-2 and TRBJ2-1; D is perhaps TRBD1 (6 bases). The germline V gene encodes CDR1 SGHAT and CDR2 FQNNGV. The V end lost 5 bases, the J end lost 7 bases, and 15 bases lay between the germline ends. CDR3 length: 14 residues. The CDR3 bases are TGTGCCAGCAGCCCCGGGACACCGACGAATGAGCAGTTCTTC. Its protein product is CASSPGTPTNEQFF.

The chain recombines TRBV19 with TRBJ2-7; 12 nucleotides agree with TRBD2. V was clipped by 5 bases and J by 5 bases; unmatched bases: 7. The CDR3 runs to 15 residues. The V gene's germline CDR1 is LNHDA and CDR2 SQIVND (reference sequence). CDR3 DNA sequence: TGTGCCAGTAGTGAGACTAGCGGGAGCTCTCACGAGCAGTACTTC. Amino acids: CASSETSGSSHEQYF.

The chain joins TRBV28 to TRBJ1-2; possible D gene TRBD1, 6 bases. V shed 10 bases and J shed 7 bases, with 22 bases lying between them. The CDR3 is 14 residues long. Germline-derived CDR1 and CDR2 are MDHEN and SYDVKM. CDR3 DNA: TGTGCCATCAAATTCAGGGGCGGTAGGAGTGGCTACACCTTC. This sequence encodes CAIKFRGGRSGYTF.

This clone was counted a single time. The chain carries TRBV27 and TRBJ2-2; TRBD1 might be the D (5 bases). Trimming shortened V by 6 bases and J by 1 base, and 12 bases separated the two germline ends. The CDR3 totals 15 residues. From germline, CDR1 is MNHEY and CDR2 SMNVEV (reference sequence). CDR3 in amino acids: CASSRQNQNTGELFF. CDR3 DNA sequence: TGTGCCAGCAGCAGACAGAATCAGAACACCGGGGAGCTGTTTTTT.

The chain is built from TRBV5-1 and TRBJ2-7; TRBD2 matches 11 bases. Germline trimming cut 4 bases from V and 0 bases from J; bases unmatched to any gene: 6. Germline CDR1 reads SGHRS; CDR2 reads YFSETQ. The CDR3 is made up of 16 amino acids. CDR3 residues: CASSDRTSGYSYEQYF. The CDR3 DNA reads TGCGCCAGCAGCGATCGGACTAGCGGGTACTCCTACGAGCAGTACTTC.

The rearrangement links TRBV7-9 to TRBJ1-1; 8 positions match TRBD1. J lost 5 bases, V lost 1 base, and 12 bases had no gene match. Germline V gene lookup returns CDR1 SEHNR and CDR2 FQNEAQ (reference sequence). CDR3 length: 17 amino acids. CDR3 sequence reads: CASSLGQGYMGETEAFF. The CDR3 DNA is TGTGCCAGCAGCTTAGGACAGGGGTATATGGGGGAAACTGAAGCTTTCTTT.

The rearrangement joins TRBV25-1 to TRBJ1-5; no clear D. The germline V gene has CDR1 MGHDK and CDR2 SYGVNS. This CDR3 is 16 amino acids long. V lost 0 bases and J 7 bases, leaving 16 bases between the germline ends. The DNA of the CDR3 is TGTGCCAGCAGTGAATATAACAACCCCTCGGGACAGCCCCAGCATTTT. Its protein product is CASSEYNNPSGQPQHF.

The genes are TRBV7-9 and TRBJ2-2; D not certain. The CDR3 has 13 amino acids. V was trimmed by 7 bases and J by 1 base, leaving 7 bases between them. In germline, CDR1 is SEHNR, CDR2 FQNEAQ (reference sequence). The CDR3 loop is CASTRQNTGELFF. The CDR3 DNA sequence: TGTGCCAGCACGCGACAGAACACCGGGGAGCTGTTTTTT.

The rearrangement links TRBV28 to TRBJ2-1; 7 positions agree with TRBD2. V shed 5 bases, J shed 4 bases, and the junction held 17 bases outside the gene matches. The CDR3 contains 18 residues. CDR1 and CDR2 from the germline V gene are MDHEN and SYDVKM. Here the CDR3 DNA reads TGTGCCAGCAGTCCTCACCGCCGGCTAGCGGAGGATTACAATGAGCAGTTCTTC. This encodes CASSPHRRLAEDYNEQFF.

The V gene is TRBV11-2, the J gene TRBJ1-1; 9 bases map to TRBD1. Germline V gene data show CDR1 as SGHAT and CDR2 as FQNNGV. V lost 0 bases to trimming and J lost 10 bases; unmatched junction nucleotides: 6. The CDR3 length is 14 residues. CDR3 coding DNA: TGTGCCAGCAGCTTAGATGGGAAGACAGGGGGAGCTTTCTTT. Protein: CASSLDGKTGGAFF. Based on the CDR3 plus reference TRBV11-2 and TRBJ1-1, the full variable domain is EAGVAQSPRYKIIEKRQSVAFWCNPISGHATLYWYQQILGQGPKLLIQFQNNGVVDDSQLPKDRFSAERLKGVDSTLKIQPAKLEDSAVYLCASSLDGKTGGAFFGQGTRLTVV.

The CDR3 bases are TGTGCCAGCAGTTTGTTACTAGCGGGTCTAGCCAAAAACATTCAGTACTTC. It is translated as CASSLLLAGLAKNIQYF. This rearrangement joins TRBV28 to TRBJ2-4, with 9 positions matching TRBD2. This CDR3 spans 17 amino acids. V trimming: 3 bases; J trimming: 0 bases; junction bases outside the gene matches: 6. CDR1 is MDHEN and CDR2 is SYDVKM in the germline V gene. The full variable domain, its missing parts supplied by reference TRBV28 and TRBJ2-4, is DVKVTQSSRYLVKRTGEKVFLECVQDMDHENMFWYRQDPGLGLRLIYFSYDVKMKEKGDIPEGYSVSREKKERFSLILESASTNQTSMYLCASSLLLAGLAKNIQYFGAGTRLSVL.

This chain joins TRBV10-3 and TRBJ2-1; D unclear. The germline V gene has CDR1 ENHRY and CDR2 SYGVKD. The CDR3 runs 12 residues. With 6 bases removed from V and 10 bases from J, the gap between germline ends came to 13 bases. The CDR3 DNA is TGTGCCATCAGCTCGGGTGGGTTCGAGCAGTTCTTC. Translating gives CAISSGGFEQFF.

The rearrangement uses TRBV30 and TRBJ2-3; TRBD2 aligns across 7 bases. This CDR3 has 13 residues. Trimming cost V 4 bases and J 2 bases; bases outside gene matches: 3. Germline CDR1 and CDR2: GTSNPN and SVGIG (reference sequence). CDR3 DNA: TGTGCCTGGACTAGCGGAGTCACAGATACGCAGTATTTT. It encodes CAWTSGVTDTQYF.

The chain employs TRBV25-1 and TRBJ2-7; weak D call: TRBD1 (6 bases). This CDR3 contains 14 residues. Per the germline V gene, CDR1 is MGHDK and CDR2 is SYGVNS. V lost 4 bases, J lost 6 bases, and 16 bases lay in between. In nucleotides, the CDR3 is TGTGCCAGCAGTGGTCTGGACAGTTGGGTCGAGCAGTACTTC. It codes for CASSGLDSWVEQYF.

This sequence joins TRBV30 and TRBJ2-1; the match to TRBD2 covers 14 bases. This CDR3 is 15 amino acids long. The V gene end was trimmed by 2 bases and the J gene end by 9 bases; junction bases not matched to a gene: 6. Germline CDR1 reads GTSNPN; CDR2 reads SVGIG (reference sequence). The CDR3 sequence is CAWSQGLAGVGEQFF. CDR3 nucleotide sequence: TGTGCCTGGAGTCAGGGACTAGCGGGAGTAGGTGAGCAGTTCTTC.

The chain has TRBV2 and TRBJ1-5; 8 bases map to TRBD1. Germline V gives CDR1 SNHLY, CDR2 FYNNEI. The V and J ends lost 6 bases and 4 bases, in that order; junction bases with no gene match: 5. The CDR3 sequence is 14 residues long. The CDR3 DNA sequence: TGTGCCAGCAGCGTGGGGACAGGTAATCAGCCCCAGCATTTT. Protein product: CASSVGTGNQPQHF.

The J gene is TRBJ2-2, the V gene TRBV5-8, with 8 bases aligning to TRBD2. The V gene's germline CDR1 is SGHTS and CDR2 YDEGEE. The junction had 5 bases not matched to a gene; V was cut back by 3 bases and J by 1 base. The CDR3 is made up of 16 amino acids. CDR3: CASSSGLAWNTGELFF. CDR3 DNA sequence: TGTGCCAGCAGCTCTGGACTAGCTTGGAACACCGGGGAGCTGTTTTTT. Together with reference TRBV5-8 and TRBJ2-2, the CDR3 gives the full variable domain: EAGVTQSPTHLIKTRGQQATLRCSPISGHTSVYWYQQALGLGLQFLLWYDEGEERNRGNFPPRFSGRQFPNYSSELNVNALELEDSALYLCASSSGLAWNTGELFFGEGSRLTVL.

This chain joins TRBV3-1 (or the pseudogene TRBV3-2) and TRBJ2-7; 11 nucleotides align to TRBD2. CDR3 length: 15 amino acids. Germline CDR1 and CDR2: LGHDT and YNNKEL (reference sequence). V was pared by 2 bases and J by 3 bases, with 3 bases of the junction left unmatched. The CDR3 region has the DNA TGTGCCAGCAGCCAAAACCTAGCGGGAGGCTACGAGCAGTACTTC. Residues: CASSQNLAGGYEQYF.

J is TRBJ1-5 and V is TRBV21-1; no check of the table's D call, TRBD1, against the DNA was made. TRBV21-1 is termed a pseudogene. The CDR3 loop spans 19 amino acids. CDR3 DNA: TGTGCCAGCAGCAATGCAGGGACAGAGCTCCCTAATAGCAATCAGCCCCAGCATTTT. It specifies CASSNAGTELPNSNQPQHF.

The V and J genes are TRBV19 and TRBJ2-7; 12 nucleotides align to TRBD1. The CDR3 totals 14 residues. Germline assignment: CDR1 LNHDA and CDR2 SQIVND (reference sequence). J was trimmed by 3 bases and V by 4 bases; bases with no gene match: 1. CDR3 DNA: TGTGCCAGTAGTAGGGACAGGGGGCACTACGAGCAGTACTTC. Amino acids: CASSRDRGHYEQYF. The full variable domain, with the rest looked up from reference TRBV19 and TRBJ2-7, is DGGITQSPKYLFRKEGQNVTLSCEQNLNHDAMYWYRQDPGQGLRLIYYSQIVNDFQKGDIAEGYSVSREKKESFPLTVTSAQKNPTAFYLCASSRDRGHYEQYFGPGTRLTVT.

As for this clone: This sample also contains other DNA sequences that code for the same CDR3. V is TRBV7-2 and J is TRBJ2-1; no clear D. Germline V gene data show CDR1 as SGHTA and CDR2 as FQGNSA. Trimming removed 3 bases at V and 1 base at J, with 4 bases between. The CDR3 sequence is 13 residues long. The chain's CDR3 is CASSLSSYNEQFF. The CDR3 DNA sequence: TGTGCCAGCAGCTTGAGTTCCTACAATGAGCAGTTCTTC.